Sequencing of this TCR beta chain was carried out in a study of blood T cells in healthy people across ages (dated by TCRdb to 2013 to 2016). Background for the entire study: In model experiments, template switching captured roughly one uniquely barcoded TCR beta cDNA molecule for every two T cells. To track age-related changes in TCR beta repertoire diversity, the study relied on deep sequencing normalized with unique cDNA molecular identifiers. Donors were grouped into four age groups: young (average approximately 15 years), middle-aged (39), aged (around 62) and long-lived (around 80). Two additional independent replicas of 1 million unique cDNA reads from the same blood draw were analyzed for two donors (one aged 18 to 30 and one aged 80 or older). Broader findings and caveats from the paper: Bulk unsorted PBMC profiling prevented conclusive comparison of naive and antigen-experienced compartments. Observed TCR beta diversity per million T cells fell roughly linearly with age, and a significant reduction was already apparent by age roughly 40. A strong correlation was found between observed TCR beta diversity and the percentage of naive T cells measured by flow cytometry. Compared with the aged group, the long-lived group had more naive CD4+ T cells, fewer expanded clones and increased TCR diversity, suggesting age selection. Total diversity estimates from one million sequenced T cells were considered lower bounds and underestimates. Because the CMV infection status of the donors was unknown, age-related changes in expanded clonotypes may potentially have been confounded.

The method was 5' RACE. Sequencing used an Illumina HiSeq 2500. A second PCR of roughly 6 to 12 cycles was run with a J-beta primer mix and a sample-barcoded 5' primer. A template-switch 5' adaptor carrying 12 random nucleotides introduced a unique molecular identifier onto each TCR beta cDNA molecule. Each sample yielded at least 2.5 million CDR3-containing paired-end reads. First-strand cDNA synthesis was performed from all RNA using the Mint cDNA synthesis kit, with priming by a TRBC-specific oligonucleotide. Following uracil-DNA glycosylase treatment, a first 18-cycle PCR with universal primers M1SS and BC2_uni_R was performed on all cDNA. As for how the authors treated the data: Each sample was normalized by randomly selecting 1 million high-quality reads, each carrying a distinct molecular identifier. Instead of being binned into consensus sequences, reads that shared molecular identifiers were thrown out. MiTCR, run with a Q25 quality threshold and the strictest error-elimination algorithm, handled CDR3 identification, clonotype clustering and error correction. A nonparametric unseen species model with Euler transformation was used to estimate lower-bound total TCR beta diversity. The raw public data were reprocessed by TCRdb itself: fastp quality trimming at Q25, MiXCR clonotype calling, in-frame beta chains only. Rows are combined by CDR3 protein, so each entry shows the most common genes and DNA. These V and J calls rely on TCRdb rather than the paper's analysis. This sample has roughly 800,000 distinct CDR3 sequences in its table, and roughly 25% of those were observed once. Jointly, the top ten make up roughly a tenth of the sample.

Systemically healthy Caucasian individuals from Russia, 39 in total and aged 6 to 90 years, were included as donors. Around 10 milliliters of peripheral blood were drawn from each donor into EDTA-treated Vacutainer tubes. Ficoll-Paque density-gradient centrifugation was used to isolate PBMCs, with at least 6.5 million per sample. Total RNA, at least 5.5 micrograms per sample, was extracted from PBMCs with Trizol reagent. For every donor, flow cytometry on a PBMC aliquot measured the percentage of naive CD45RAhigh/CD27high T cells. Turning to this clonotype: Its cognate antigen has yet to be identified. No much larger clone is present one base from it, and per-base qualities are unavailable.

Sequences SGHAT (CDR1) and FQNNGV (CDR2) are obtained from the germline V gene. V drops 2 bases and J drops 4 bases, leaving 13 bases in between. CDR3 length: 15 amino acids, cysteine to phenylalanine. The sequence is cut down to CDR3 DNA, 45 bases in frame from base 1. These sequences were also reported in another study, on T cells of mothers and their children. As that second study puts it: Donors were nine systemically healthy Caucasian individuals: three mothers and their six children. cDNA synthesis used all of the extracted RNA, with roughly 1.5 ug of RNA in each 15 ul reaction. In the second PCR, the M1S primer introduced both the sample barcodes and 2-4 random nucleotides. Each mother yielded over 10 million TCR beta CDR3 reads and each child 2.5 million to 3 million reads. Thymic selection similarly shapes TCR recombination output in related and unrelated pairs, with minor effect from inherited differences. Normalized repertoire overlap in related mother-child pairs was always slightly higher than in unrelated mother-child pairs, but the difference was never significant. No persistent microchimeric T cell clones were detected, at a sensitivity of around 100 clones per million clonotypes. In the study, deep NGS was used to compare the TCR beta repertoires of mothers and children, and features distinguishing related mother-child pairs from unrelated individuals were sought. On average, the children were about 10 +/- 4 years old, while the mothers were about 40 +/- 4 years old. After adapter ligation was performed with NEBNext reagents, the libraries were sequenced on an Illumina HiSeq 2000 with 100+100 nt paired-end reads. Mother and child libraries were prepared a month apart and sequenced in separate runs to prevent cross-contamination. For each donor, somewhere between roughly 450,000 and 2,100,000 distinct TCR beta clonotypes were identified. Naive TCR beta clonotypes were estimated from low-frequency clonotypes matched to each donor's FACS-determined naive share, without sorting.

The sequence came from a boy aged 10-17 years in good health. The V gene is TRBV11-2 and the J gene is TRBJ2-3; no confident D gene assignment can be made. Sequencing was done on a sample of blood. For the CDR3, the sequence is CASSLNPGRADTQYF. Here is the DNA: TGTGCCAGCAGCTTAAACCCGGGTAGGGCAGATACGCAGTATTTT.